Each of the 14 T cell receptor beta chains below was sequenced from the same sample in a study of CD8+CD57+ T cells in acquired aplastic anemia. The template for TCR beta VDJ and CDR3 sequence profiling was genomic DNA. In TCRdb, the reads were re-called with MiXCR into one record per CDR3 protein. The sample records roughly 420,000 distinct CDR3 sequences, 65% to 80% being singletons. The material sequenced was sorted CD4+, CD8+, or CD8+CD57+ T cells (not recorded which) from PBMCs. The origin of the receptors is a human donor in good health, serving as a control.

Here the CDR3 reads CASSVDSGGNTDTQYF. The CDR3 DNA reads TGTGCCAGCAGCGTGGACAGTGGGGGAAACACAGATACGCAGTATTTT. The V and J genes are TRBV9 and TRBJ2-3; possible D gene TRBD1, 6 bases. The germline V gene has CDR1 SGDLS and CDR2 YYNGEE. The CDR3 runs 16 residues. V lost 2 bases to trimming and J lost 2 bases, with 15 bases between them.

This chain connects TRBV11-3 to TRBJ2-5; TRBD2 is a possible D gene (7 bases). The germline V and J ends were trimmed by 2 bases and 12 bases, with 22 bases remaining between them. Per the germline V gene, CDR1 is SGHNT and CDR2 is YENEEA. The CDR3 consists of 15 residues. The CDR3 reads CASSLRGQCGGYKYF. For the CDR3, the DNA is TGTGCCAGCAGCTTACGTGGACAGTGCGGGGGCTACAAGTACTTC.

The chain has TRBV7-2 and TRBJ2-3, with TRBD2 identical over 13 bases. This CDR3 region has 17 residues. J was trimmed by 6 bases and V by 1 base; bases with no gene match: 7. The germline V gene has CDR1 SGHTA and CDR2 FQGNSA. The CDR3 loop is CASSLVLAGGRLDTQYF. The CDR3 DNA follows: TGTGCCAGCAGCTTAGTACTAGCGGGGGGGCGTTTGGATACGCAGTATTTT. The whole variable domain, remainder taken from reference TRBV7-2 and TRBJ2-3, is GAGVSQSPSNKVTEKGKDVELRCDPISGHTALYWYRQSLGQGLEFLIYFQGNSAPDKSGLPSDRFSAERTGGSVSTLTIQRTQQEDSAVYLCASSLVLAGGRLDTQYFGPGTRLTVL.

As for this clonotype: It is likely a read error, because the conserved phenylalanine at the end of the CDR3 is missing. The DNA is omitted, as the CDR3 cannot be located on it reliably, and the CDR3 follows TCRdb's listing. The J gene is TRBJ2-7, the V gene TRBV7-9; the table's TRBD1 call for D was not verified on the DNA. The CDR3 adds up to 13 amino acids, both ends counted. Germline V gene sequence: CDR1 SEHNR, CDR2 FQNEAQ (reference sequence). The CDR3 loop is CASSPLRTGERYY.

V gene TRBV7-9 combines with J gene TRBJ2-1; D is perhaps TRBD2 (7 bases). Between the trimmed V and J ends, which lost 4 bases and 13 bases, there was a span of 26 bases. The CDR3 extends over 16 amino acids. Germline assignment: CDR1 SEHNR and CDR2 FQNEAQ (reference sequence). CDR3 region: CASSYYREGETQYQFF. In DNA, the CDR3 is TGTGCCAGCAGCTACTACAGGGAGGGGGAGACCCAGTACCAGTTCTTC.

In this sample, this clonotype turned up many times. The rearrangement joins TRBV6-1 to TRBJ2-2, with D possibly matching TRBD1 (7 bases). This CDR3 comprises 18 residues. The germline V gene encodes CDR1 MNHNS and CDR2 SASEGT. V gave up 0 bases and J gave up 6 bases, with 20 bases separating them. The CDR3 is CASSEALRGAGGSGELFF. The CDR3 DNA sequence: TGTGCCAGCAGTGAAGCGCTTAGGGGGGCAGGGGGATCCGGGGAGCTGTTTTTT.

V gene TRBV6-6 combines with J gene TRBJ2-3; D gene unclear. Germline-derived CDR1 and CDR2 are MNHNY and SVGAGI (reference sequence). V lost 8 bases to trimming and J lost 0 bases, with 9 bases between them. This CDR3 has 13 residues. CDR3 sequence (DNA): TGTGCCAGCTTGAGCTATAGCACAGATACGCAGTATTTT. This sequence encodes CASLSYSTDTQYF.

This clonotype was seen repeatedly, ten times or more. The V and J genes are TRBV29-1 and TRBJ1-3; the D gene is possibly TRBD1 (6 bases). This CDR3 is built from 14 residues. V was clipped by 7 bases and J by 3 bases, with 16 bases between them. Germline CDR1 and CDR2: SQVTM and ANQGSEA. The DNA for the CDR3 is TGCAGCGCTACAGAACAGGGTGTTGGAAACACCATATATTTT. Its translation: CSATEQGVGNTIYF.

As for this clonotype: Because the CDR3 is missing its conserved closing phenylalanine or tryptophan, this is likely a read error. Because the CDR3's place on the DNA is in doubt, the DNA is left out and the CDR3 is given as listed by TCRdb. The V gene is TRBV7-2, the J gene TRBJ2-3; the table's D gene call, TRBD2, was not cross checked with the DNA. Ends included, the CDR3 has 13 residues. Germline values: CDR1 SGHTA, CDR2 FQGNSA. CDR3 region: CASSIWPYETYFL.

This clonotype was recorded at least ten times. V and J are TRBV25-1 and TRBJ1-3; D might be TRBD1 (6 bases). Germline-derived CDR1 and CDR2 are MGHDK and SYGVNS. Deletions cut 1 base from V and 4 bases from J, with 8 bases between. The CDR3 covers 14 residues. CDR3 loop: CASSESGEGNTIYF. In DNA form, the CDR3 reads TGTGCCAGCAGTGAATCAGGGGAGGGAAACACCATATATTTT.

This clonotype was seen once. The CDR3 does not close with the conserved phenylalanine or tryptophan, likely indicating a read error. The limits of the CDR3 on the DNA are not certain, so only TCRdb's listed CDR3 is given. The chain joins TRBV9 to TRBJ2-1. From its first to its last residue, the CDR3 has 12 amino acids. From germline, CDR1 is SGDLS and CDR2 YYNGEE. CDR3 region: CASREFPTTNEI.

The V and J genes are TRBV6-2 or TRBV6-3 and TRBJ2-6, with a tentative D call TRBD2 (5 bases). CDR3 length equals 14 residues. Looked up from germline, CDR1 is MNHEY and CDR2 is SVGEGT. V lost 2 bases, J lost 4 bases, and 6 bases lay in between. The CDR3: CASSYREGANVLTF. CDR3 coding DNA: TGTGCCAGCAGTTACAGGGAGGGGGCCAACGTCCTGACTTTC.

V gene TRBV7-2 combines with J gene TRBJ1-2; possible D gene TRBD1, 5 bases. V dropped 5 bases and J dropped 4 bases, with 14 bases sitting between them. Looked up from germline, CDR1 is SGHTA and CDR2 is FQGNSA. CDR3 length: 14 residues. The CDR3 spells CASSRDGGSYGYTF. DNA of the CDR3: TGTGCCAGCAGCCGGGACGGGGGTTCCTATGGCTACACCTTC.

To note about this clonotype: Germline and junction disagree at one end, which may indicate a read error. CDR3 DNA sequence: TGTGCCGGCAGCTTACAGGGCGGGGAGGACACTGAAGCTTTCTTT. This translates into CAGSLQGGEDTEAFF. J is TRBJ1-1 and V is TRBV7-2; perhaps TRBD1 as D (6 bases). The CDR3 consists of 15 residues. The V gene's germline CDR1 is SGHTA and CDR2 FQGNSA.